The T cell receptor (beta chain) described here comes from a study of blood T cell repertoires in COVID-19. At the level of the study: Acute and convalescent COVID-19 samples came from the United States, Italy and Spain. From T cells, B-cell-depleted T cells, or PBMCs came the material, which was cDNA or gDNA.

In the original processing: How many nucleated cells were present was estimated from reference gene primer amplification. The table came from immunoSEQ multiplex PCR; TCRdb's copy has only in-frame clones and leaves some out. That table is the source of V, J and clone size, and D and trimming were worked out from the DNA. The data hold about 250,000 clones, with over 75% observed a single time. Germline loops: CDR1 SGHNT, CDR2 YYREEE (reference sequence). V was shortened by 2 bases and J by 6 bases, with 15 bases between the two germline ends. This CDR3 comprises 14 residues. Sequencing was done on a sample of peripheral blood. This sequence originates from a woman at least 80 years old with acute or convalescent COVID-19. The chain couples TRBV5-4 to TRBJ2-7, with D possibly matching TRBD1 (5 bases). The CDR3 reads CASSFEVTAIEQYF. The CDR3 DNA sequence: TGTGCCAGCAGCTTTGAGGTGACAGCCATCGAGCAGTACTTC.